A single sample gave rise to the 3 T cell receptor beta chains below, sequenced in a study of shared clonotypes between healthy human individuals. This table comes from immunoSEQ multiplex PCR, and its TCRdb copy is limited to in-frame clones, with some not included. The repertoire includes about 120,000 clones, roughly 70% of them detected once, and roughly a quarter sits in the top ten. The specimen was memory CD8+ T cells sorted from blood. Subset meaning: CD45RO+ cells pooled with CCR7-negative TemRA cells. The receptors here all came from a woman aged 25 to 45 in good health.

V is TRBV5-6 and J is TRBJ2-7; 10 bases fit TRBD2. Germline lookup yields CDR1 SGHDT and CDR2 YYEEEE. Trimming at V came to 0 bases and at J to 5 bases, leaving 5 bases not matched to a gene. The CDR3 totals 15 residues. As DNA, the CDR3 is TGTGCCAGCAGCTTGGGTAGCGGGAGGTATCACGAGCAGTACTTC. Translating gives CASSLGSGRYHEQYF.

The chain links TRBV7-2 to TRBJ2-3, with 9 bases identical to TRBD1. Germline V gene data show CDR1 as SGHTA and CDR2 as FQGNSA. J was trimmed by 5 bases and V by 5 bases; bases with no gene match: 5. The CDR3 totals 14 residues. CDR3 nucleotide sequence: TGTGCCAGCAGCCAACAGGGGGCTGGAGATACGCAGTATTTT. Its translation is CASSQQGAGDTQYF. The full variable domain, completed using reference TRBV7-2 and TRBJ2-3, is GAGVSQSPSNKVTEKGKDVELRCDPISGHTALYWYRQSLGQGLEFLIYFQGNSAPDKSGLPSDRFSAERTGGSVSTLTIQRTQQEDSAVYLCASSQQGAGDTQYFGPGTRLTVL.

The chain recombines TRBV5-1 with TRBJ2-3; D remains unclear. The CDR3 runs 15 residues. In germline, CDR1 is SGHRS, CDR2 YFSETQ. V was cut by 2 bases and J by 0 bases, with 10 bases left in between. This chain's CDR3 is CASSFKETSTDTQYF. In DNA form, the CDR3 reads TGCGCCAGCAGCTTCAAGGAGACCAGCACAGATACGCAGTATTTT.